This T cell receptor beta chain was captured by sequencing in a study of T cell changes during pregnancy in multiple sclerosis (dated by TCRdb to between 2017 and 2020). For the wider study: In women with multiple sclerosis, the researchers looked at how the T cell repertoire shifted as pregnancy progressed.

The germline V gene (reference sequence) specifies LNHDA as CDR1 and SQIVND as CDR2. Relative to germline, V is 1 base shorter and J is 1 base shorter, with 10 bases between their ends. Including cysteine and phenylalanine, the CDR3 has 15 amino acids. The DNA shown is the 45-base CDR3, in frame from base 1. Details on this clone: The antigen this receptor binds is unknown. One base away there is no much larger clone; base qualities are not given.

The method was the immunoSEQ multiplex PCR assay. TCRdb took over this immuneACCESS table, retaining in-frame rearrangements with V and J assigned. Such tables are incomplete; in checked studies, under half of the missing clones stem from an unresolved V gene, and the remainder is unexplained. This sample has about 68,000 clones in its table, and about nine tenths of those were observed once. Of the sample, roughly 1.5% falls within the top ten clones. The chain is made from TRBV19 and TRBJ1-1, and the D gene may be TRBD1, 6 bases matching. This TCR came from a female donor with multiple sclerosis, enrolled in a pregnancy study. The sample here was peripheral blood, taken in the third trimester of pregnancy. CDR3 protein: CASSIGDRRNTEAFF. The nucleotides are TGTGCCAGTAGTATAGGAGACAGGAGGAACACTGAAGCTTTCTTT.